Given below is one T cell receptor beta chain in context. Between the trimmed V and J ends, which lost 4 bases and 7 bases, there was a span of 19 bases. Looked up from germline, CDR1 is SGHVS and CDR2 is FQNEAQ. The CDR3 runs 15 residues. The data were taken from a study of ipilimumab plus nivolumab after autologous stem cell transplantation. Study context: A median of about eight nivolumab and a few ipilimumab doses were given.

Ipilimumab, 1 mg/kg, started 14 to 28 days after autologous transplant. Patients received nivolumab 3 mg/kg at weeks 1, 4, 7, 10, then fortnightly to week 26. Only in-frame clones appear in the TCRdb table, and some are missing; sequencing was by immunoSEQ multiplex PCR. The profile covers approximately 84,000 clones, with about 83% appearing a single time and approximately 2.2% taken by the ten largest. The receptor's source is a male donor with diffuse large B-cell lymphoma. V is TRBV7-8 and J is TRBJ1-2; D perhaps matches TRBD1 (6 bases). Sequencing was performed on PBMCs, taken in a trial of ipilimumab plus nivolumab as post-transplant consolidation. CDR3 in DNA: TGTGCCAGCAGCTCGTCGAGGGGGGGCCCATCTGGCTACACCTTC. Protein product: CASSSSRGGPSGYTF.